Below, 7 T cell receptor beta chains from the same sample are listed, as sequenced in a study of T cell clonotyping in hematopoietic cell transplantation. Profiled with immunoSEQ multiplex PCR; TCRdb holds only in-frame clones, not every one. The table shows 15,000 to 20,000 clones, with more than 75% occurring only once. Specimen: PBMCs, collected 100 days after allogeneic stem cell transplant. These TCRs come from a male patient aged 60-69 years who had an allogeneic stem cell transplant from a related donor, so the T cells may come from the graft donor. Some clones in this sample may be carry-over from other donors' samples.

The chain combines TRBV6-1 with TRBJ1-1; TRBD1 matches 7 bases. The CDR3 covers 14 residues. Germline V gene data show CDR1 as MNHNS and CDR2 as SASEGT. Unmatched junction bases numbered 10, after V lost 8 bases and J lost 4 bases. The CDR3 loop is CASRQGGDLTEAFF. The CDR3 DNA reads TGTGCCAGCCGCCAGGGGGGCGACCTCACTGAAGCTTTCTTT.

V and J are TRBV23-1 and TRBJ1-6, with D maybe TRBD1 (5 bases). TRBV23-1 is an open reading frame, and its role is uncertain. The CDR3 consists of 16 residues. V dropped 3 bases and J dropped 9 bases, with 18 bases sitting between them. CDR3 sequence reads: CASSHPPKGYGSPLHF. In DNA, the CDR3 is TGCGCCAGCAGTCACCCCCCCAAGGGGTATGGTTCACCCCTCCACTTT.

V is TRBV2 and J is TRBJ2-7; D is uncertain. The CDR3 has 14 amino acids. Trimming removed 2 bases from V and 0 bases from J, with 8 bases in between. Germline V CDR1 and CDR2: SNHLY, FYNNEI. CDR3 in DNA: TGTGCCAGCAGTGAAAGGATTATCTCCTACGAGCAGTACTTC. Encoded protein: CASSERIISYEQYF. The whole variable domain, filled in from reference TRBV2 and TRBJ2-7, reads EPEVTQTPSHQVTQMGQEVILRCVPISNHLYFYWYRQILGQKVEFLVSFYNNEISEKSEIFDDQFSVERPDGSNFTLKIRSTKLEDSAMYFCASSERIISYEQYFGPGTRLTVT.

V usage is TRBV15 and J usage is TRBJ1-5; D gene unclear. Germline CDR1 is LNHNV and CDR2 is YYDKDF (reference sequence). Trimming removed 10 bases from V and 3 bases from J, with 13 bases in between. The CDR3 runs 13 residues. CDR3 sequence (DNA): TGTGCCATCTCTAGAACCGACAATCAGCCCCAGCATTTT. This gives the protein CAISRTDNQPQHF. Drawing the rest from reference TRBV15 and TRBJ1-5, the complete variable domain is DAMVIQNPRYQVTQFGKPVTLSCSQTLNHNVMYWYQQKSSQAPKLLFHYYDKDFNNEADTPDNFQSRRPNTSFCFLDIRSPGLGDTAMYLCAISRTDNQPQHFGDGTRLSIL.

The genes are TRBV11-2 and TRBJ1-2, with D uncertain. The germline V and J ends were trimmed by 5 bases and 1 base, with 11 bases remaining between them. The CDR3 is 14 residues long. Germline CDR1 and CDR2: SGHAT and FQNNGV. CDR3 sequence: CASSRERVNYGYTF. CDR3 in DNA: TGTGCCAGCAGCCGAGAAAGGGTTAACTATGGCTACACCTTC.

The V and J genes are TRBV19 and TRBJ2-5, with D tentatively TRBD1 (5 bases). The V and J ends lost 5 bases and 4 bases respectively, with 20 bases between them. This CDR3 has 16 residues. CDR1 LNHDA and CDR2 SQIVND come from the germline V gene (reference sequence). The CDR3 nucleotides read TGTGCCAGTAGTCCCTCAGTCGGGTCAGGGCGAGAGACCCAGTACTTC. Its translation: CASSPSVGSGRETQYF.

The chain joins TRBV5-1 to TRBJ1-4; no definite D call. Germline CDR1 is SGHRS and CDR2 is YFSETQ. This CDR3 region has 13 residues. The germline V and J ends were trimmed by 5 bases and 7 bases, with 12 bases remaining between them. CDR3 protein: CASRQEVTEKLFF. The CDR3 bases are TGCGCCAGCAGACAAGAGGTCACTGAAAAACTGTTTTTT.